The 23 T cell receptor beta chains in this list originate from one sample, sequenced in a study of a mutant IDH1 vaccine in newly diagnosed glioma. Time point given: baseline, week 1 (first vaccination visit). Treatment here: pre-vaccination baseline after standard-of-care therapy. Repertoires were generated with immunoSEQ multiplex PCR, while TCRdb's copy carries only in-frame clones and drops some. Here the sample spans tens of thousands of clones, roughly 87% being singletons. The specimen was PBMCs, collected from a glioma patient treated with radiotherapy, temozolomide or both. The receptors originated from a middle-aged man with glioma. Some clones in this sample may be carry-over from other donors' samples.

The chain is built from TRBV30 and TRBJ1-1; D remains ambiguous. V was clipped by 4 bases and J by 2 bases, with 8 bases between them. Germline loops: CDR1 GTSNPN, CDR2 SVGIG (reference sequence). This CDR3 is built from 12 residues. Written as DNA, the CDR3 is TGTGCCTGGACTTTTGGAAACACTGAAGCTTTCTTT. This codes for CAWTFGNTEAFF.

The chain couples TRBV5-1 to TRBJ2-3; 9 bases fit TRBD1. CDR1 is SGHRS, CDR2 YFSETQ, per germline. CDR3 length equals 15 residues. V was clipped by 0 bases and J by 7 bases; unmatched bases: 6. The CDR3 DNA sequence: TGCGCCAGCAGCTTGGATGGGACAGGGCTTAATACGCAGTATTTT. Amino acids: CASSLDGTGLNTQYF.

The V gene is TRBV5-1, the J gene TRBJ1-5; D call uncertain. Germline V gives CDR1 SGHRS, CDR2 YFSETQ. This CDR3 is built from 10 residues. The V end lost 7 bases, the J end lost 10 bases, and 9 bases lay between the germline ends. The DNA of the CDR3 is TGCGCCAGCCCCTCCCCACCCCAGCATTTT. It encodes CASPSPPQHF.

The rearrangement joins TRBV13 to TRBJ2-7; the D is unclear. Germline V gives CDR1 PRHDT, CDR2 FYEKMQ (reference sequence). The CDR3 covers 13 residues. The V end was cut by 5 bases, the J end by 1 base, with 9 bases between. This CDR3 is CASSLGESYEQYF. The CDR3 DNA sequence: TGTGCCAGCAGCCTGGGCGAGTCCTACGAGCAGTACTTC.

The chain is built from TRBV7-2 and TRBJ1-1; D unresolved. CDR3 length: 13 amino acids. Germline CDR1 is SGHTA and CDR2 is FQGNSA. The V end was cut by 4 bases, the J end by 1 base, with 7 bases between. In DNA, the CDR3 is TGTGCCAGCAGCTCTTCAGGGAACACTGAAGCTTTCTTT. Translation gives CASSSSGNTEAFF.

In the case of this clone: An end of the junction does not agree with germline; a read error may underlie this. The V and J genes are TRBV7-9 and TRBJ2-7; 8 bases line up with TRBD2. The CDR3 spans 14 residues. CDR1 is SEHNR, CDR2 FQNEAQ, per germline (reference sequence). CDR3 amino acids: CASSPSGGSYERYF. The CDR3 bases are TGTGCCAGCAGCCCGAGCGGGGGATCCTACGAGCGGTACTTC.

The chain carries TRBV5-1 and TRBJ1-4; 8 bases fit TRBD1. The CDR3 contains 17 residues. With 4 bases clipped from V and 5 bases from J, the junction kept 13 bases outside the gene matches. CDR1 and CDR2 (germline): SGHRS, YFSETQ. CDR3 DNA sequence: TGCGCCAGCAGCCCCAATAGGGGGGACAGGTTGAATGAAAAACTGTTTTTT. It translates to CASSPNRGDRLNEKLFF.

The rearrangement joins TRBV6-5 to TRBJ1-5, with D tentatively TRBD1 (5 bases). Trimming removed 2 bases from V and 3 bases from J, with 8 bases in between. CDR1 is MNHEY and CDR2 is SVGAGI in the germline V gene. This CDR3 spans 14 amino acids. The CDR3 nucleotides read TGTGCCAGCAGTTACAGACAGTACAATCAGCCCCAGCATTTT. Its translation is CASSYRQYNQPQHF.

The chain recombines TRBV30 with TRBJ2-7, with D perhaps assigned TRBD1 or TRBD2 (5 bases each). The germline V gene has CDR1 GTSNPN and CDR2 SVGIG (reference sequence). This CDR3 has 13 amino acids. Deletions cut 3 bases from V and 3 bases from J, with 12 bases between. DNA for the CDR3: TGTGCCTGGAGCTGGGGGTTCCTCTACGAGCAGTACTTC. Translation: CAWSWGFLYEQYF.

The gene calls are TRBV29-1 and TRBJ1-1; 9 bases agree with TRBD1. Germline trimming cut 7 bases from V and 1 base from J; bases unmatched to any gene: 7. Germline V gene lookup returns CDR1 SQVTM and CDR2 ANQGSEA. CDR3 length equals 14 residues. Here the CDR3 DNA reads TGCAGCGGTGGGTTGACAGGGGGGAACACTGAAGCTTTCTTT. This codes for CSGGLTGGNTEAFF. Full variable domain (remainder filled in from reference TRBV29-1 and TRBJ1-1): SAVISQKPSRDICQRGTSLTIQCQVDSQVTMMFWYRQQPGQSLTLIATANQGSEATYESGFVIDKFPISRPNLTFSTLTVSNMSPEDSSIYLCSGGLTGGNTEAFFGQGTRLTVV.

The chain has TRBV2 and TRBJ2-1, with TRBD2 matching over 9 bases. The V gene end was trimmed by 7 bases and the J gene end by 3 bases; junction bases not matched to a gene: 4. Germline V gene data show CDR1 as SNHLY and CDR2 as FYNNEI. CDR3 length: 14 amino acids. Here the CDR3 DNA reads TGTGCCAGCAAACGCGGGGGGGGCTACAATGAGCAGTTCTTC. Protein product: CASKRGGGYNEQFF.

The CDR3 loop is CAWNRVGSGANVLTF. Written as DNA, the CDR3 is TGTGCCTGGAACAGGGTAGGCTCTGGGGCCAACGTCCTGACTTTC. This rearrangement joins TRBV30 to TRBJ2-6; D possibly corresponds to TRBD1 (6 bases). CDR1 is GTSNPN, CDR2 SVGIG, per germline (reference sequence). With 4 bases removed from V and 0 bases from J, the gap between germline ends came to 10 bases. The CDR3 covers 15 residues.

CDR3 residues: CAISRGGSTDTQYF. As DNA, the CDR3 is TGTGCCATCAGCCGCGGGGGGAGCACAGATACGCAGTATTTT. The genes are TRBV10-3 and TRBJ2-3; 8 nucleotides match TRBD2. Per the germline V gene, CDR1 is ENHRY and CDR2 is SYGVKD. The CDR3 sequence is 14 residues long. V was clipped by 6 bases and J by 0 bases; unmatched bases: 2.

The V gene is TRBV6-1, the J gene TRBJ1-5; the D is unclear. This CDR3 is 13 amino acids long. Germline V CDR1 and CDR2: MNHNS, SASEGT. Deletions cut 2 bases from V and 3 bases from J, with 5 bases between. CDR3 bases: TGTGCCAGCAGTGAAATCCCCAATCAGCCCCAGCATTTT. This sequence encodes CASSEIPNQPQHF.

This chain connects TRBV30 to TRBJ1-2; D is unclear. In germline, CDR1 is GTSNPN, CDR2 SVGIG (reference sequence). V dropped 3 bases and J dropped 8 bases, with 10 bases sitting between them. The CDR3 length is 11 residues. The CDR3 protein is CAWRRGSGYTF. The CDR3 DNA follows: TGTGCCTGGAGACGTGGTTCCGGCTACACCTTC.

J is TRBJ2-2 and V is TRBV7-2; TRBD1 matches 11 bases. J lost 7 bases, V lost 5 bases, and 3 bases had no gene match. The CDR3 runs to 14 residues. CDR1 is SGHTA, CDR2 FQGNSA, per germline. Here the CDR3 reads CASSRDRGSGELFF. Written as DNA, the CDR3 is TGTGCCAGCAGCCGGGACAGGGGGAGCGGGGAGCTGTTTTTT. The whole variable domain, remainder taken from reference TRBV7-2 and TRBJ2-2, is GAGVSQSPSNKVTEKGKDVELRCDPISGHTALYWYRQSLGQGLEFLIYFQGNSAPDKSGLPSDRFSAERTGGSVSTLTIQRTQQEDSAVYLCASSRDRGSGELFFGEGSRLTVL.

The chain combines TRBV5-1 with TRBJ2-3; 7 positions agree with TRBD1. The CDR3 is 14 residues long. The germline CDR1 and CDR2 sequences are SGHRS and YFSETQ. Unmatched junction bases numbered 3, after V lost 4 bases and J lost 1 base. CDR3 protein: CASSNDRGTDTQYF. DNA for the CDR3: TGCGCCAGCAGCAACGACAGGGGCACAGATACGCAGTATTTT.

The chain links TRBV2 to TRBJ2-7; D not resolved. Germline-derived CDR1 and CDR2 are SNHLY and FYNNEI. Trimming shortened V by 1 base and J by 4 bases, and 8 bases separated the two germline ends. The CDR3 spans 13 residues. This chain's CDR3 is CASSEDPRYEQYF. CDR3 coding DNA: TGTGCCAGCAGTGAAGACCCCCGTTACGAGCAGTACTTC.

V gene TRBV2 combines with J gene TRBJ2-5, with D uncertain. Trimming removed 5 bases at V and 4 bases at J, with 8 bases between. This CDR3 comprises 12 residues. Germline CDR1 and CDR2: SNHLY and FYNNEI. In DNA, the CDR3 is TGTGCCAGCAGTCGTCCCCCAGAGACCCAGTACTTC. It translates to CASSRPPETQYF.

V gene TRBV7-2 combines with J gene TRBJ2-5; 9 nucleotides align to TRBD2. The V gene's germline CDR1 is SGHTA and CDR2 FQGNSA. The V segment lost 5 bases and the J segment 4 bases; nucleotides outside the gene matches: 8. The CDR3 covers 15 residues. This CDR3 reads CASSPTGTSRETQYF. CDR3 DNA sequence: TGTGCCAGCAGCCCGACCGGGACTAGCCGAGAGACCCAGTACTTC.

The J gene is TRBJ1-5, the V gene TRBV7-9; weak D call: TRBD1 (5 bases). Germline CDR1 is SEHNR and CDR2 is FQNEAQ (reference sequence). V lost 4 bases, J lost 6 bases, and 10 bases lay in between. This CDR3 contains 13 residues. The CDR3 loop reads CASSSGSAQPQHF. The CDR3 DNA reads TGTGCCAGCAGCTCAGGGTCGGCTCAGCCCCAGCATTTT.

The chain combines TRBV5-5 with TRBJ1-4; D is unclear. From germline, CDR1 is SGHKS and CDR2 YYEKEE (reference sequence). The CDR3 covers 16 residues. With 0 bases removed from V and 0 bases from J, the gap between germline ends came to 9 bases. The CDR3 DNA reads TGTGCCAGCAGCTTGGAATTGAACCCAACTAATGAAAAACTGTTTTTT. Amino acid sequence: CASSLELNPTNEKLFF.

V usage is TRBV7-2 and J usage is TRBJ2-5; 13 bases line up with TRBD2. Unmatched junction bases numbered 13, after V lost 2 bases and J lost 4 bases. The CDR3 loop spans 19 amino acids. Per the germline V gene, CDR1 is SGHTA and CDR2 is FQGNSA. CDR3 sequence: CASSLMAQLLAGGGETQYF. The CDR3 DNA reads TGTGCCAGCAGCTTAATGGCCCAATTACTAGCGGGGGGGGGAGAGACCCAGTACTTC.